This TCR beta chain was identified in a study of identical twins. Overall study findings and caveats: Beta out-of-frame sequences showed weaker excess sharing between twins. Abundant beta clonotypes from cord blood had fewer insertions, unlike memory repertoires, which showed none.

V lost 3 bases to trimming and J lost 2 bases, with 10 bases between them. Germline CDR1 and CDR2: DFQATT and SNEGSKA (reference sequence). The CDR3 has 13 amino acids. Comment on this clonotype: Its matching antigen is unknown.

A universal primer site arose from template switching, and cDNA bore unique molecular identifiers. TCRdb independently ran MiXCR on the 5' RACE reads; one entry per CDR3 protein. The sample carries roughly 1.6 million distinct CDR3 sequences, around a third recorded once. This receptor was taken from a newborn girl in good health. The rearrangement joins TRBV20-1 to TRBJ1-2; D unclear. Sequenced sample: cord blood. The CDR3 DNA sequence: TGCAGTGCTAGCGAAGGACCCAACTATGGCTACACCTTC. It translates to CSASEGPNYGYTF.